This T cell receptor (beta chain) comes out of a study of shared clonotypes between healthy human individuals. Produced via immunoSEQ multiplex PCR; TCRdb's table is partial and in-frame only. The data contain 110,000 or so clones, approximately 70% of them seen just once; the ten biggest clones take up around 24%. Germline V gene sequence: CDR1 MNHEY, CDR2 SMNVEV (reference sequence). This CDR3 contains 14 residues. V lost 2 bases to trimming and J lost 4 bases; unmatched junction nucleotides: 3. The sample consisted of memory CD8+ T cells sorted from blood. Subset reported: CD45RO+ cells pooled with CCR7-negative TemRA cells. This chain joins TRBV27 and TRBJ1-2; 8 nucleotides align to TRBD1. The sequence was collected from a woman in her twenties or thirties in good health. The CDR3 DNA reads as TGTGCCAGCAGTTTAGCAGGGGGCGTCTATGGCTACACCTTC. The encoded protein is CASSLAGGVYGYTF.